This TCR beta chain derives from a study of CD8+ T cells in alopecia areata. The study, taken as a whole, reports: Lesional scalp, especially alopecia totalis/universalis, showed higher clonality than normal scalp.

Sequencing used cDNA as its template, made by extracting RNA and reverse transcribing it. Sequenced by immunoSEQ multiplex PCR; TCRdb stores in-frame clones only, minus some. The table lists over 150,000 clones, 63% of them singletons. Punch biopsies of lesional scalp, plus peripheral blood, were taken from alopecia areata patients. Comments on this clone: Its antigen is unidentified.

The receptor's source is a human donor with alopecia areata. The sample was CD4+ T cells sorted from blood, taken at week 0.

The chain's CDR3 is CASSFAGGNQPQHF. CDR3 nucleotides: TGTGCCAGCAGTTTTGCAGGGGGCAATCAGCCCCAGCATTTT. This sequence joins TRBV27 and TRBJ1-5; D perhaps matches TRBD1 (6 bases). V gave up 3 bases and J gave up 2 bases, with 8 bases separating them. The V gene's germline CDR1 is MNHEY and CDR2 SMNVEV (reference sequence). The CDR3 has 14 amino acids.